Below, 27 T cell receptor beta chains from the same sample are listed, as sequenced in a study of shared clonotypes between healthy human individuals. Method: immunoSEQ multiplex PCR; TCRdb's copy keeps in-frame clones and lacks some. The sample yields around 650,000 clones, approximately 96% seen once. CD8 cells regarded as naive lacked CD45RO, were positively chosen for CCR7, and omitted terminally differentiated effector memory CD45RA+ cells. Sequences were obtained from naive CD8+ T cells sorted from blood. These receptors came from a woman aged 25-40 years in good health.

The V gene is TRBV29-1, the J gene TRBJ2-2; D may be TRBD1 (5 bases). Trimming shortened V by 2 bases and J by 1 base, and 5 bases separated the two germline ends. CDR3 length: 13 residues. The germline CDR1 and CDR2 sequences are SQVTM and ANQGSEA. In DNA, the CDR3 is TGCAGCGTTGAAACAGGGAACACCGGGGAGCTGTTTTTT. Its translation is CSVETGNTGELFF.

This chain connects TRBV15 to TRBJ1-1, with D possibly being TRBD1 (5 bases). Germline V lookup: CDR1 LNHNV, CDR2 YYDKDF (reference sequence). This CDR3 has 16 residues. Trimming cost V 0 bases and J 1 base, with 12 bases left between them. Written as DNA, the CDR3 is TGTGCCACCAGCAGAGATTTATGGGGCCGGAACACTGAAGCTTTCTTT. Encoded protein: CATSRDLWGRNTEAFF.

The CDR3 loop is CASSARTGQNTEAFF. The CDR3 DNA follows: TGTGCCAGCAGCGCCCGGACAGGGCAGAACACTGAAGCTTTCTTT. This chain connects TRBV9 to TRBJ1-1; 8 bases match TRBD1. Trimming cost V 3 bases and J 1 base; bases outside gene matches: 5. The CDR3 is made up of 15 amino acids. Germline V gene sequence: CDR1 SGDLS, CDR2 YYNGEE.

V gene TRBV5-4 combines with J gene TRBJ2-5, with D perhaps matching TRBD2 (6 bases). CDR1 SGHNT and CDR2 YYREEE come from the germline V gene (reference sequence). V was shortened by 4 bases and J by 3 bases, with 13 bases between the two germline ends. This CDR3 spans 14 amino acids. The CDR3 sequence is CASSVRRREETQYF. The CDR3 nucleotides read TGTGCCAGCAGCGTCAGGAGGAGGGAAGAGACCCAGTACTTC.

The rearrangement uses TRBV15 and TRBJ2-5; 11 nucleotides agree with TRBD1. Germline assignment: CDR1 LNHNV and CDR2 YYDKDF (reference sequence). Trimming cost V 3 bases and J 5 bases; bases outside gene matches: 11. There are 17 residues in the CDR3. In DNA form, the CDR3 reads TGTGCCACCAGCAGTATAAGGACAGGGGGCCCGGGGGAGACCCAGTACTTC. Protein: CATSSIRTGGPGETQYF.

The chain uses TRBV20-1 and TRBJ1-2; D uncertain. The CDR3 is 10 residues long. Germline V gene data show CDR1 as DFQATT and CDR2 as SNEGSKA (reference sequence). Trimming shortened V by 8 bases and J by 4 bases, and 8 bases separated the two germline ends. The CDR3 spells CSSMGYGYTF. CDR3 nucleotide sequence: TGCAGTTCTATGGGCTATGGCTACACCTTC.

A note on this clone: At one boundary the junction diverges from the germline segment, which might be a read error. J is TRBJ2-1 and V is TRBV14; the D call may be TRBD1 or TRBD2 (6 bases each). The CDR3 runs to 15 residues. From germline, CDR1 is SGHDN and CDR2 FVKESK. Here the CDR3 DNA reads TGTGCCAGCAGCCCTCCGGAGGGGGACCGGCTCAACGGTGTCTTC. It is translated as CASSPPEGDRLNGVF.

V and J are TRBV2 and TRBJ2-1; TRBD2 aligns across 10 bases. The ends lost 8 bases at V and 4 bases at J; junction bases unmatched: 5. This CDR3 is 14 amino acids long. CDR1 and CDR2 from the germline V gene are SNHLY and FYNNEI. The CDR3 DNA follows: TGTGCCAGCTGGACTAGCGGCCTTTACAATGAGCAGTTCTTC. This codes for CASWTSGLYNEQFF.

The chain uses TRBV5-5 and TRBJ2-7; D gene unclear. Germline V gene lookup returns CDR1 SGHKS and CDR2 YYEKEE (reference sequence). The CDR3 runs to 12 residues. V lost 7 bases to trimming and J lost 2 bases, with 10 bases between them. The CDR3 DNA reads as TGTGCCAGCCAAGGCCGAACCTACGAGCAGTACTTC. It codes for CASQGRTYEQYF.

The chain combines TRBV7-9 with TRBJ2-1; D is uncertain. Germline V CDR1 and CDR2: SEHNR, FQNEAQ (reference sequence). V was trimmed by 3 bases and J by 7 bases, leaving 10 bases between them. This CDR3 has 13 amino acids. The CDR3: CASSFRRSNEQFF. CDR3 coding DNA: TGTGCCAGCAGCTTTAGGCGCTCAAATGAGCAGTTCTTC.

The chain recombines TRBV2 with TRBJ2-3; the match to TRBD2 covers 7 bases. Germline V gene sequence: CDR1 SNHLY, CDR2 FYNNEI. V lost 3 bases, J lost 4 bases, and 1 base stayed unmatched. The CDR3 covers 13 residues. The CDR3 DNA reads TGTGCCAGCAGTGATCGGGAGGCAGATACGCAGTATTTT. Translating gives CASSDREADTQYF. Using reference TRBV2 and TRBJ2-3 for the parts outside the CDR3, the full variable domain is EPEVTQTPSHQVTQMGQEVILRCVPISNHLYFYWYRQILGQKVEFLVSFYNNEISEKSEIFDDQFSVERPDGSNFTLKIRSTKLEDSAMYFCASSDREADTQYFGPGTRLTVL.

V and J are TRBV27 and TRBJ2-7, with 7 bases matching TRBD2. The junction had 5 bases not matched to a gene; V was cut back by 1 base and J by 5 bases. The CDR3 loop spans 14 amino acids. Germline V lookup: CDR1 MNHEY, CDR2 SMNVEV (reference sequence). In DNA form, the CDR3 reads TGTGCCAGCAGTTTATTGGGCCTAGCGGACGAGCAGTACTTC. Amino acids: CASSLLGLADEQYF.

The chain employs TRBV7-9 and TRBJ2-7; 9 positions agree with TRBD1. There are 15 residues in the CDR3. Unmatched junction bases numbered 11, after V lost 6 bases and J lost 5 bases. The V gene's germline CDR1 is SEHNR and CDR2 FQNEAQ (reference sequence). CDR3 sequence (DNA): TGTGCCAGCAGTGGACCCGACAGGGGGATCCACGAGCAGTACTTC. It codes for CASSGPDRGIHEQYF.

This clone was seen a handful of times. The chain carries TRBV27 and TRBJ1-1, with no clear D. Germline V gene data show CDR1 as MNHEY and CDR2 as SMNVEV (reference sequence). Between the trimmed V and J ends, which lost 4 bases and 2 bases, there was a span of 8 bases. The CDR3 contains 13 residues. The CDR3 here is CASSSFVNTEAFF. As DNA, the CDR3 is TGTGCCAGCAGTTCCTTCGTTAACACTGAAGCTTTCTTT.

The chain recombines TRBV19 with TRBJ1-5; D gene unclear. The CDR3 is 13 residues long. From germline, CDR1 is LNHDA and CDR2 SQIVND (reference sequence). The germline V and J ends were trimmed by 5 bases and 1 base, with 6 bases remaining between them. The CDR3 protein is CASSLQSNQPQHF. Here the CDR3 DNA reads TGTGCCAGTAGTCTACAAAGCAATCAGCCCCAGCATTTT.

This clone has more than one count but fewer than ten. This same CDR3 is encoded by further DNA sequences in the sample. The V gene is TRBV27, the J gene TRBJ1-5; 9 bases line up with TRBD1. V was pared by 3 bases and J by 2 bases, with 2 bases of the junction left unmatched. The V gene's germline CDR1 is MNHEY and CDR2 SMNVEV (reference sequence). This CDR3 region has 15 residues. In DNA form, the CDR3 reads TGTGCCAGCAGTTTGACAGGGGGAGGCAATCAGCCCCAGCATTTT. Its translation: CASSLTGGGNQPQHF.

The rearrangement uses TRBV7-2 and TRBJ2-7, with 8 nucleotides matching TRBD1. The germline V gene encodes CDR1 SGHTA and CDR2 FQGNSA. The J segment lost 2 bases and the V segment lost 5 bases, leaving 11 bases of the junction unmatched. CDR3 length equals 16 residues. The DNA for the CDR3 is TGTGCCAGCAGCCCTAGGGCGAGACAGGGGCCCTACGAGCAGTACTTC. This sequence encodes CASSPRARQGPYEQYF. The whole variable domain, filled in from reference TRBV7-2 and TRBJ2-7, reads GAGVSQSPSNKVTEKGKDVELRCDPISGHTALYWYRQSLGQGLEFLIYFQGNSAPDKSGLPSDRFSAERTGGSVSTLTIQRTQQEDSAVYLCASSPRARQGPYEQYFGPGTRLTVT.

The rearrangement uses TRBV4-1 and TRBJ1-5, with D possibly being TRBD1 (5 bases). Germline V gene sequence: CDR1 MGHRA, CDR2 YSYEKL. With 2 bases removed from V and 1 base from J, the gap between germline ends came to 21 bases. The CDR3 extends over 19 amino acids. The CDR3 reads CASSQRPGTLGVSNQPQHF. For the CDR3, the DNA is TGCGCCAGCAGCCAACGCCCCGGGACTCTAGGGGTGAGCAATCAGCCCCAGCATTTT.

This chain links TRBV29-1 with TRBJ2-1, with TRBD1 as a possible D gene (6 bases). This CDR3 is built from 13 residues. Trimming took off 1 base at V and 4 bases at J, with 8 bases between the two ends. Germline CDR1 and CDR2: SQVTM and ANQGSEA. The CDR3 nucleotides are TGCAGCGTTGAAGCGGACAGATACAATGAGCAGTTCTTC. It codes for CSVEADRYNEQFF.

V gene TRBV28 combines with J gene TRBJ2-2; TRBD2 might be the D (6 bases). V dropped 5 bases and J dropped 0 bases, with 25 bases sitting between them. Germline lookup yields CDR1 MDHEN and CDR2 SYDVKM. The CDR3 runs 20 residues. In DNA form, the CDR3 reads TGTGCCAGCAGTACCCCGGGACTCACGTCTATGATCGCGAACACCGGGGAGCTGTTTTTT. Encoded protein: CASSTPGLTSMIANTGELFF.

The CDR3 sequence: CASSQGQGIYEQYF. The CDR3 DNA follows: TGTGCCAGCAGCCAGGGACAGGGGATCTACGAGCAGTACTTC. The rearrangement uses TRBV5-4 and TRBJ2-7, with 10 bases that match TRBD1. The V and J ends lost 4 bases and 3 bases, in that order; junction bases with no gene match: 4. Germline CDR1 is SGHNT and CDR2 is YYREEE (reference sequence). CDR3 length: 14 residues.

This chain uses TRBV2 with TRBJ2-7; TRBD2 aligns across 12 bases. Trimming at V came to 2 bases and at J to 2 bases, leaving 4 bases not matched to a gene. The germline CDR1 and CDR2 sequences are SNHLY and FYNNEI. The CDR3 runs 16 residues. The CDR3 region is CASSELLAGGAYEQYF. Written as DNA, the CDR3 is TGTGCCAGCAGTGAACTACTAGCGGGAGGCGCCTACGAGCAGTACTTC.

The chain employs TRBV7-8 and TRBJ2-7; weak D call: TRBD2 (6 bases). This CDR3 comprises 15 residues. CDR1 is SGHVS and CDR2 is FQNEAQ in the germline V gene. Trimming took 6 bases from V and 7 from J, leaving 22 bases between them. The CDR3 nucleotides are TGTGCCAGCAGTTATAACCGGGACGGCGGAGGGGAGCAGTACTTC. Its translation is CASSYNRDGGGEQYF.

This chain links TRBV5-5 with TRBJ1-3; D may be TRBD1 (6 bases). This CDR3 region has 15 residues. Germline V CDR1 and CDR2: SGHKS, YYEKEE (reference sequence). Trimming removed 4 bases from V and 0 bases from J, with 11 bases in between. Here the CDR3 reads CASSLTGRSGNTIYF. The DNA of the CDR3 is TGTGCCAGCAGCCTAACAGGGCGCTCTGGAAACACCATATATTTT.

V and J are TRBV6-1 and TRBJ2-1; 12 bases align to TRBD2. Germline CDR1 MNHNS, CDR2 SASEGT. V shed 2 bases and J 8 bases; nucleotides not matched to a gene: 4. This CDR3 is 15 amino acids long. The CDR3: CASSEWLAGGDEQFF. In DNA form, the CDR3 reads TGTGCCAGCAGTGAATGGCTAGCGGGAGGGGATGAGCAGTTCTTC.

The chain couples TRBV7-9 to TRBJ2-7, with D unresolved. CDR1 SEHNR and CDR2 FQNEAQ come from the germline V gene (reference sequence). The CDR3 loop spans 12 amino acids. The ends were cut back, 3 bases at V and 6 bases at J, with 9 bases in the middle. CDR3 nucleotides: TGTGCCAGCAGCTTCGAAAGATTCGAGCAGTACTTC. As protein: CASSFERFEQYF. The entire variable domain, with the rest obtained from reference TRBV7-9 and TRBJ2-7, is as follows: DTGVSQNPRHKITKRGQNVTFRCDPISEHNRLYWYRQTLGQGPEFLTYFQNEAQLEKSRLLSDRFSAERPKGSFSTLEIQRTEQGDSAMYLCASSFERFEQYFGPGTRLTVT.

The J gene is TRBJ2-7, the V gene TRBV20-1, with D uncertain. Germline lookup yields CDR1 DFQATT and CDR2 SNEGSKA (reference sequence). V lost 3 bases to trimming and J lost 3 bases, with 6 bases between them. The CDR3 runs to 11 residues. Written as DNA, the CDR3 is TGCAGTGCTAGGTGGGACTACGAGCAGTACTTC. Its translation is CSARWDYEQYF.